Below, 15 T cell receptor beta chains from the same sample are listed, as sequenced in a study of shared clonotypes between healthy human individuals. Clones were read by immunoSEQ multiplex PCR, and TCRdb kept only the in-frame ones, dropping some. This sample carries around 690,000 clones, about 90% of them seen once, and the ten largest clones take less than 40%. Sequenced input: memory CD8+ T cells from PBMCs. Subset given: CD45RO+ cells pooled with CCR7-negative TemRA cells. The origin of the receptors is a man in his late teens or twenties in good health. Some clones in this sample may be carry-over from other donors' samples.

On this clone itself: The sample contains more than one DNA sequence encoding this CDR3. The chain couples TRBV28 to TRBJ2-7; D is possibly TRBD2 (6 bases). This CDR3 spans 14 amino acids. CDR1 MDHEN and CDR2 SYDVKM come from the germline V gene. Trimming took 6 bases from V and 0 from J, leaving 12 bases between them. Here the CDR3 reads CASRPGTPSYEQYF. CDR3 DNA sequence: TGTGCCAGCAGGCCCGGGACTCCCTCCTACGAGCAGTACTTC.

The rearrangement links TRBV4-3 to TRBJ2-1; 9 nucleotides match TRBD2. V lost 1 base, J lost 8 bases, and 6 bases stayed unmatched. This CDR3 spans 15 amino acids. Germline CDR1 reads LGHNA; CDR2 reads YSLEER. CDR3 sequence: CASSQVGTSPHEQFF. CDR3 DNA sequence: TGCGCCAGCAGCCAAGTTGGGACTAGCCCTCATGAGCAGTTCTTC.

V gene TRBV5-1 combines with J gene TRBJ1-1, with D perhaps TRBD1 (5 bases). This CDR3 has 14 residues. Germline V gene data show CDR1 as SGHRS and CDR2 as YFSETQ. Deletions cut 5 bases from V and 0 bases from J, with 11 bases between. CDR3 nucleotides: TGCGCCAGCAGGGTTGTAGGGGTGAACACTGAAGCTTTCTTT. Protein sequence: CASRVVGVNTEAFF.

The DNA for the CDR3 is TGTGCCAGCAGCCCCGCGGGACAGGGGGCCTACCACTCTGGAAACACCATATATTTT. It translates to CASSPAGQGAYHSGNTIYF. The J gene is TRBJ1-3, the V gene TRBV13; 12 nucleotides match TRBD1. This CDR3 region has 19 residues. Germline CDR1 reads PRHDT; CDR2 reads FYEKMQ (reference sequence). Unmatched junction bases numbered 11, after V lost 5 bases and J lost 0 bases. The entire variable domain, with the rest obtained from reference TRBV13 and TRBJ1-3, is as follows: AAGVIQSPRHLIKEKRETATLKCYPIPRHDTVYWYQQGPGQDPQFLISFYEKMQSDKGSIPDRFSAQQFSDYHSELNMSSLELGDSALYFCASSPAGQGAYHSGNTIYFGEGSWLTVV.

The CDR3 DNA sequence: TGTGCCAGCAGTTTATCGAATCTCTTCAGTAGCACTGAAGCTTTCTTT. It codes for CASSLSNLFSSTEAFF. The chain recombines TRBV27 with TRBJ1-1; D gene unclear. This CDR3 comprises 16 residues. The V gene's germline CDR1 is MNHEY and CDR2 SMNVEV (reference sequence). V was pared by 0 bases and J by 4 bases, with 15 bases between.

The CDR3: CASSYWQGGINEQFF. As DNA, the CDR3 is TGTGCCAGCAGTTACTGGCAGGGGGGGATTAATGAGCAGTTCTTC. V is TRBV6-5 and J is TRBJ2-1; D may correspond to TRBD1 or TRBD2 (7 bases each). The V end lost 1 base, the J end lost 7 bases, and 14 bases lay between the germline ends. The germline V gene has CDR1 MNHEY and CDR2 SVGAGI. This CDR3 is 15 amino acids long.

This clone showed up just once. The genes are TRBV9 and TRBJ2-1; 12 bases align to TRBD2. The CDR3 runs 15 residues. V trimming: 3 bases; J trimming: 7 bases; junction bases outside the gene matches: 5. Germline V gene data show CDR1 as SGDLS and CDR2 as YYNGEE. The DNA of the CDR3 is TGTGCCAGCAGCGGACTAGCGGGAGTTCTTAATGAGCAGTTCTTC. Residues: CASSGLAGVLNEQFF.

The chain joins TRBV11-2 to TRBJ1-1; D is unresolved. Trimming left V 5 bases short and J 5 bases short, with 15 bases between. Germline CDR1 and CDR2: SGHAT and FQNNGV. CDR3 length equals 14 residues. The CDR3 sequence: CASSLGRRWTEAFF. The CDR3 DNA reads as TGTGCCAGCAGCCTAGGACGGAGATGGACTGAAGCTTTCTTT.

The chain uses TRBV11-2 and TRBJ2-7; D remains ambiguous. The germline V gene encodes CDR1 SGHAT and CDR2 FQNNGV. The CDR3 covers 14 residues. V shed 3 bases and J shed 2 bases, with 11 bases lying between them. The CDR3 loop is CASSFHGRPYEQYF. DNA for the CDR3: TGTGCCAGCAGCTTCCACGGCAGGCCCTACGAGCAGTACTTC.

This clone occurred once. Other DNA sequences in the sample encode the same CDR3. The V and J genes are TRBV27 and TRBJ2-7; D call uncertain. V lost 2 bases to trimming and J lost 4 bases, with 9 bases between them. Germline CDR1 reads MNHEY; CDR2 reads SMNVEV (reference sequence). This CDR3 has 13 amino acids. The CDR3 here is CASSLGVRYEQYF. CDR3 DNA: TGTGCCAGCAGTTTAGGGGTTAGATACGAGCAGTACTTC.

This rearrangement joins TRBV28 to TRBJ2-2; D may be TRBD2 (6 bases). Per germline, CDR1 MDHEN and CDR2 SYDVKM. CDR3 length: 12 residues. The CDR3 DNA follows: TGTGCTGGGGCGGGATGGACCGGGGAGCTGTTTTTT. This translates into CAGAGWTGELFF. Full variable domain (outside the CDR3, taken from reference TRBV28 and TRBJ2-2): DVKVTQSSRYLVKRTGEKVFLECVQDMDHENMFWYRQDPGLGLRLIYFSYDVKMKEKGDIPEGYSVSREKKERFSLILESASTNQTSMYLCAGAGWTGELFFGEGSRLTVL.

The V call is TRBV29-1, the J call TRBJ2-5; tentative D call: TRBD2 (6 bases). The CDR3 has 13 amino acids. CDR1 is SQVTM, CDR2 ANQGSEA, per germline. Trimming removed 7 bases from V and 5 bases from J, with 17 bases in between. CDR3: CSGGLPTRETQYF. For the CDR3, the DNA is TGCAGCGGCGGACTACCCACCAGGGAGACCCAGTACTTC.

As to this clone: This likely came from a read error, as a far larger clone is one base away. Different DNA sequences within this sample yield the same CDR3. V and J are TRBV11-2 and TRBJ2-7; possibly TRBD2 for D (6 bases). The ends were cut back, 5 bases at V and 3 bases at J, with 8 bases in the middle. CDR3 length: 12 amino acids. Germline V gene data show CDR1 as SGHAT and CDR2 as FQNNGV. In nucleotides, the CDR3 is TGTGCCAGCAGCCCGCGGGGCTACGAGCAGTACTTC. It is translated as CASSPRGYEQYF. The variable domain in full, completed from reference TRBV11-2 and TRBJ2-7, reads EAGVAQSPRYKIIEKRQSVAFWCNPISGHATLYWYQQILGQGPKLLIQFQNNGVVDDSQLPKDRFSAERLKGVDSTLKIQPAKLEDSAVYLCASSPRGYEQYFGPGTRLTVT.

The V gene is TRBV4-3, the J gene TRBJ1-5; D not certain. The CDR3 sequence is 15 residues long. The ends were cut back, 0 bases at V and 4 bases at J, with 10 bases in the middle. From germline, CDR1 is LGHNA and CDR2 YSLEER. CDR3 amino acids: CASSQEMGGNQPQHF. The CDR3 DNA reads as TGCGCCAGCAGCCAAGAAATGGGCGGTAATCAGCCCCAGCATTTT.

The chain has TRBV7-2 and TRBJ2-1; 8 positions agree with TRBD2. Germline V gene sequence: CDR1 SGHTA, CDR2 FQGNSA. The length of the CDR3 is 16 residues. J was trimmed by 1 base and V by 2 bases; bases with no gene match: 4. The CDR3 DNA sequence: TGTGCCAGCAGCTTAAGCGGGGGCCGATCCTACAATGAGCAGTTCTTC. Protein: CASSLSGGRSYNEQFF. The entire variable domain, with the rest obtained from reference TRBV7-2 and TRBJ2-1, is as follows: GAGVSQSPSNKVTEKGKDVELRCDPISGHTALYWYRQSLGQGLEFLIYFQGNSAPDKSGLPSDRFSAERTGGSVSTLTIQRTQQEDSAVYLCASSLSGGRSYNEQFFGPGTRLTVL.